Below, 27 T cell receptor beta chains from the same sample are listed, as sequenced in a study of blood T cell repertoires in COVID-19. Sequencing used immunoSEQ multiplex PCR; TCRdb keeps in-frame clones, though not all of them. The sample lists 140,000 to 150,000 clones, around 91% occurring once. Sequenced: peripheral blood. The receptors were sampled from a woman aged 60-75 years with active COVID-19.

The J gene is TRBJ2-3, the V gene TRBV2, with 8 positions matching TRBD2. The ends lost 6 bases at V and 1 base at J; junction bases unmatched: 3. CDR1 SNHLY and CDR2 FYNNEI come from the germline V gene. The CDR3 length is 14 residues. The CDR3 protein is CASRLADRTDTQYF. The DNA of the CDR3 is TGTGCCAGCAGACTAGCGGACCGCACAGATACGCAGTATTTT. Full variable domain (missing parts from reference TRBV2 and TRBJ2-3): EPEVTQTPSHQVTQMGQEVILRCVPISNHLYFYWYRQILGQKVEFLVSFYNNEISEKSEIFDDQFSVERPDGSNFTLKIRSTKLEDSAMYFCASRLADRTDTQYFGPGTRLTVL.

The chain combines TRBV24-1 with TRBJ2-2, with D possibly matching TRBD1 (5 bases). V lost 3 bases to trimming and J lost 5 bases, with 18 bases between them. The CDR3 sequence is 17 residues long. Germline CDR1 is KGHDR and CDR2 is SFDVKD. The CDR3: CATSDRPDSWRTGELFF. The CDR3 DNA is TGTGCCACCAGTGATAGGCCCGACAGCTGGCGGACCGGGGAGCTGTTTTTT.

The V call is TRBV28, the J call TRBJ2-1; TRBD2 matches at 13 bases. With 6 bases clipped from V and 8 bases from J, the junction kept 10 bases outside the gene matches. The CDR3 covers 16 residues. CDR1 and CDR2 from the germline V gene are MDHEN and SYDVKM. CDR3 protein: CASRLRGTSGIYEQFF. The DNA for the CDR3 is TGTGCCAGCAGACTAAGGGGGACTAGCGGGATCTATGAGCAGTTCTTC.

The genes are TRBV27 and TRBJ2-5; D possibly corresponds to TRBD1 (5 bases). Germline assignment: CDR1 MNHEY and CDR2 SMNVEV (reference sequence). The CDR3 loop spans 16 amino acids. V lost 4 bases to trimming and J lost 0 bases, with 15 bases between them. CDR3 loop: CASSSRTINYQETQYF. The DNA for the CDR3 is TGTGCCAGCAGTTCGCGGACAATAAACTACCAAGAGACCCAGTACTTC.

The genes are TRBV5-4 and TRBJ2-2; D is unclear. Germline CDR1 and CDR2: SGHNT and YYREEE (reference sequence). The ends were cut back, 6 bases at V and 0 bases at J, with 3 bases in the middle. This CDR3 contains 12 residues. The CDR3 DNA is TGTGCCAGCACCTCGAACACCGGGGAGCTGTTTTTT. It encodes CASTSNTGELFF.

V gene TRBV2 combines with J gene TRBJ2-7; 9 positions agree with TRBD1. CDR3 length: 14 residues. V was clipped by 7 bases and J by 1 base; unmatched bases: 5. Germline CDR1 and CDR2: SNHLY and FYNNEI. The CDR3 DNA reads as TGTGCCAGCACCCTGGACAGGGGATCCTACGAGCAGTACTTC. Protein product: CASTLDRGSYEQYF.

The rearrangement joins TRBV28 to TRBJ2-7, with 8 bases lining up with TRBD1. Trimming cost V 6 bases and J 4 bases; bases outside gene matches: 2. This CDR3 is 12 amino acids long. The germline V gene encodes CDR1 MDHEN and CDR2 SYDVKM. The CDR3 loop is CASRDRVYEQYF. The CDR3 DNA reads TGTGCCAGCAGGGACAGGGTTTACGAGCAGTACTTC.

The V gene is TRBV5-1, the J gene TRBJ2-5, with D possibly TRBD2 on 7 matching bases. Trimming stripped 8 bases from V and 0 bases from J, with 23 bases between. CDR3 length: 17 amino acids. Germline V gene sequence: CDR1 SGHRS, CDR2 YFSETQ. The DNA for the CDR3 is TGCGCCAGTTCGGGGGGCCTGGGCCGACATCACCAAGAGACCCAGTACTTC. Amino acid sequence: CASSGGLGRHHQETQYF.

CDR3 loop: CASSLIPDNYNEQFF. The CDR3 nucleotides are TGCGCCAGCAGCTTGATCCCCGACAATTACAATGAGCAGTTCTTC. This chain connects TRBV5-1 to TRBJ2-1; D gene unclear. CDR1 is SGHRS and CDR2 is YFSETQ in the germline V gene. The germline V and J ends were trimmed by 1 base and 4 bases, with 12 bases remaining between them. The CDR3 has 15 residues.

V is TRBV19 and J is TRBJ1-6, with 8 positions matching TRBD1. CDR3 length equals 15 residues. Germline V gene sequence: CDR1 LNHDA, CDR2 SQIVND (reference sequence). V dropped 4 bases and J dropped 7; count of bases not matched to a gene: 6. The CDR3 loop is CASSTVGQGNSPLHF. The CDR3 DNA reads TGTGCCAGTAGTACTGTTGGACAGGGCAATTCACCCCTCCACTTT. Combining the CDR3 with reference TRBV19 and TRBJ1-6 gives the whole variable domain DGGITQSPKYLFRKEGQNVTLSCEQNLNHDAMYWYRQDPGQGLRLIYYSQIVNDFQKGDIAEGYSVSREKKESFPLTVTSAQKNPTAFYLCASSTVGQGNSPLHFGNGTRLTVT.

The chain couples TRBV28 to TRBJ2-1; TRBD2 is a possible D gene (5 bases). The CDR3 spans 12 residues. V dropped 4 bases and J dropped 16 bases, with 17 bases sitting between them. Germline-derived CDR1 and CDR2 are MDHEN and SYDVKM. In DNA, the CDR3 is TGTGCCAGCAGTTCGGCCGGCAGGACGGGATTCTTC. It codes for CASSSAGRTGFF.

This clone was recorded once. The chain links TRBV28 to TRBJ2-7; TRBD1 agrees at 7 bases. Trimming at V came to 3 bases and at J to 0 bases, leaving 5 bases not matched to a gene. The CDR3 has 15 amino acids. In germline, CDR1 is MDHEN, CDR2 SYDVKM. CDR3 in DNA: TGTGCCAGCAGTTTTGTAGGGGGCCCCTCCTACGAGCAGTACTTC. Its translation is CASSFVGGPSYEQYF.

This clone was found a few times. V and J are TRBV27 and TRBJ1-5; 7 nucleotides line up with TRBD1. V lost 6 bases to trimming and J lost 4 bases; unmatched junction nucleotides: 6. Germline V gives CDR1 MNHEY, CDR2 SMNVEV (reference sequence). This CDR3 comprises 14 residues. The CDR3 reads CASRPTGKNQPQHF. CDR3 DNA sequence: TGTGCCAGCAGACCGACAGGGAAAAATCAGCCCCAGCATTTT.

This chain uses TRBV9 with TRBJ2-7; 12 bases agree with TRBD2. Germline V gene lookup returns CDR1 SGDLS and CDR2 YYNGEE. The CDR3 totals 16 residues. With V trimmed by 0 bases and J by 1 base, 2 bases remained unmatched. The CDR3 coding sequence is TGTGCCAGCAGCGTAGGGGGACTAGCGGGTTCCTACGAGCAGTACTTC. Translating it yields CASSVGGLAGSYEQYF.

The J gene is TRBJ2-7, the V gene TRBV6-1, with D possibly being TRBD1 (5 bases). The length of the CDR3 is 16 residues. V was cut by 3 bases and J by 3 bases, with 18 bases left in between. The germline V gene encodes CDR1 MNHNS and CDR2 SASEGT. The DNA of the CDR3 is TGTGCCAGCAGTGAGATCAGGGTTAGGTTTCGCTACGAGCAGTACTTC. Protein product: CASSEIRVRFRYEQYF.

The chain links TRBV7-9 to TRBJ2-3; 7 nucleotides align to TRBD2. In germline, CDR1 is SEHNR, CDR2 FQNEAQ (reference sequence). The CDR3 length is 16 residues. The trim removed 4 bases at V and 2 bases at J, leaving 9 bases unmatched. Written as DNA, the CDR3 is TGTGCCAGCAGCTCACCGGGGGACTATTACACAGATACGCAGTATTTT. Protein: CASSSPGDYYTDTQYF.

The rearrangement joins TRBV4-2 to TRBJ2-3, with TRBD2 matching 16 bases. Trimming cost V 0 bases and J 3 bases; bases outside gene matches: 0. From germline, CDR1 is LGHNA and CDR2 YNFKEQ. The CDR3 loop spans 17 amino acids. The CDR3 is CASSQEGLAGGTDTQYF. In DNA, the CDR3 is TGTGCCAGCAGCCAAGAGGGACTAGCGGGAGGGACAGATACGCAGTATTTT.

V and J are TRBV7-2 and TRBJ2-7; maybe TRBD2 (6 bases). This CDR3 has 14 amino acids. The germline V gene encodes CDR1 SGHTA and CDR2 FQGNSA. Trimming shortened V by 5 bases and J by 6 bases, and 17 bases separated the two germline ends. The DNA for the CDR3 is TGTGCCAGCAGCCGGCTTTCGGGGGTCGGCGAGCAGTACTTC. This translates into CASSRLSGVGEQYF.

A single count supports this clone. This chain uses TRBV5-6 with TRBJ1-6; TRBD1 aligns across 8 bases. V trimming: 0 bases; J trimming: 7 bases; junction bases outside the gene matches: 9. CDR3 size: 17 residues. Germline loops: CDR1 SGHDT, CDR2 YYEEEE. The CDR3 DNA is TGTGCCAGCAGCTTGGTTGGGGACAGGCTAGGAAATTCACCCCTCCACTTT. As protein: CASSLVGDRLGNSPLHF. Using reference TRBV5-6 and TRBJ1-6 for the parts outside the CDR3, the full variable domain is DAGVTQSPTHLIKTRGQQVTLRCSPKSGHDTVSWYQQALGQGPQFIFQYYEEEERQRGNFPDRFSGHQFPNYSSELNVNALLLGDSALYLCASSLVGDRLGNSPLHFGNGTRLTVT.

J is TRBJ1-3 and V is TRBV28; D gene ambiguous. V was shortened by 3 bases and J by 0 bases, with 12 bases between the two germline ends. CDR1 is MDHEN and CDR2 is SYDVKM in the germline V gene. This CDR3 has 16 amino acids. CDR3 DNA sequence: TGTGCCAGCAGTTTTTCCGGGTCCTACTCTGGAAACACCATATATTTT. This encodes CASSFSGSYSGNTIYF. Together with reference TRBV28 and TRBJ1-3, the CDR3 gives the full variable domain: DVKVTQSSRYLVKRTGEKVFLECVQDMDHENMFWYRQDPGLGLRLIYFSYDVKMKEKGDIPEGYSVSREKKERFSLILESASTNQTSMYLCASSFSGSYSGNTIYFGEGSWLTVV.

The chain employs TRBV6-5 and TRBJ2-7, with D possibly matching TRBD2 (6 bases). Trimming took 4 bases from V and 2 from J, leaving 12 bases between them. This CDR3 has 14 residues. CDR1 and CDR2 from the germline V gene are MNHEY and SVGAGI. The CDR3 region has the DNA TGTGCCAGCAGTTGGGCGGGCGGGGCCTACGAGCAGTACTTC. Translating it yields CASSWAGGAYEQYF.

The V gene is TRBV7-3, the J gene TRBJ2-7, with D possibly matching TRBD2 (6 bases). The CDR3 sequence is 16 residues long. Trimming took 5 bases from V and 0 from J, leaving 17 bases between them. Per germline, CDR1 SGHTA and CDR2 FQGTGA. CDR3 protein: CASSLRGRGGSYEQYF. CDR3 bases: TGTGCCAGCAGCCTAAGGGGTAGGGGAGGCTCCTACGAGCAGTACTTC.

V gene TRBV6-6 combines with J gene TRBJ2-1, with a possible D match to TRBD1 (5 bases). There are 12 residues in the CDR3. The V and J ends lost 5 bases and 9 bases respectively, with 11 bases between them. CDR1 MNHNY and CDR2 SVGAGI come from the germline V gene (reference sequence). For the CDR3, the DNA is TGTGCCAGCAGTCCCAGGGTAGTTGAGCAGTTCTTC. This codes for CASSPRVVEQFF.

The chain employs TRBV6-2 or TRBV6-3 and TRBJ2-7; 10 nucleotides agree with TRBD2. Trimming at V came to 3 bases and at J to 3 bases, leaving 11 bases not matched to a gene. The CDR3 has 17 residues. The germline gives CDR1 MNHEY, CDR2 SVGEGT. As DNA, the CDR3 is TGTGCCAGCAGTTATTTGCCTAGCGGGAGAGGGGGCTACGAGCAGTACTTC. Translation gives CASSYLPSGRGGYEQYF.

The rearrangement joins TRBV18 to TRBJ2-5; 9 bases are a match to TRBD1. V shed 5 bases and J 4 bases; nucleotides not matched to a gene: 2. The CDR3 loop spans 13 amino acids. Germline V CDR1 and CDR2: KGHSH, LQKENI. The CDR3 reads CASSKGQGETQYF. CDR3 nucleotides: TGTGCCAGCTCAAAGGGACAGGGAGAGACCCAGTACTTC. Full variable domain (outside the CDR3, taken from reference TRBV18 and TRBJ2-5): NAGVMQNPRHLVRRRGQEARLRCSPMKGHSHVYWYRQLPEEGLKFMVYLQKENIIDESGMPKERFSAEFPKEGPSILRIQQVVRGDSAAYFCASSKGQGETQYFGPGTRLLVL.

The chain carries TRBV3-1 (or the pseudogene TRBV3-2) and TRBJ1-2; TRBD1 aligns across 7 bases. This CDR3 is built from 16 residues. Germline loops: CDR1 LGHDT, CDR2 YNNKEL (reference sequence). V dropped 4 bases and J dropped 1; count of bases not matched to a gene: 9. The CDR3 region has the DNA TGTGCCAGCAGCCCGACCAACACAGGGGTTAACTATGGCTACACCTTC. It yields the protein CASSPTNTGVNYGYTF.

Written as DNA, the CDR3 is TGTGCCAGCAGTTTAGTGGGAGTCGGCACAGATACGCAGTATTTT. It specifies CASSLVGVGTDTQYF. V gene TRBV28 combines with J gene TRBJ2-3, with D possibly TRBD2 on 5 matching bases. This CDR3 contains 15 residues. The germline V gene encodes CDR1 MDHEN and CDR2 SYDVKM. Trimming stripped 2 bases from V and 1 base from J, with 10 bases between.